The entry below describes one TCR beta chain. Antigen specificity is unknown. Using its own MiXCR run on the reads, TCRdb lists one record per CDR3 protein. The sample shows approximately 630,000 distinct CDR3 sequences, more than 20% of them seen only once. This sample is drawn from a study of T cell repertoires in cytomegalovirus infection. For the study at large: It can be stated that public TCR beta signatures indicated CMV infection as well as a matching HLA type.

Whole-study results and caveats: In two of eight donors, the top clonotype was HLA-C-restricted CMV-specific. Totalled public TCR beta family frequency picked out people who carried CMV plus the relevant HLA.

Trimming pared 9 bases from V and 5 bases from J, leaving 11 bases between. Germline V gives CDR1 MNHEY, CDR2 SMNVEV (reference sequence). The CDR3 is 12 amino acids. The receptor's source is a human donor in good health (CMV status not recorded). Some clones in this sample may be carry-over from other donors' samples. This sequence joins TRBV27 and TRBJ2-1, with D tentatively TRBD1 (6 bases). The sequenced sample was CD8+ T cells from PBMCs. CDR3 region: CASWTENNEQFF. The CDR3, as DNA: TGTGCCAGTTGGACAGAGAACAATGAGCAGTTCTTC.